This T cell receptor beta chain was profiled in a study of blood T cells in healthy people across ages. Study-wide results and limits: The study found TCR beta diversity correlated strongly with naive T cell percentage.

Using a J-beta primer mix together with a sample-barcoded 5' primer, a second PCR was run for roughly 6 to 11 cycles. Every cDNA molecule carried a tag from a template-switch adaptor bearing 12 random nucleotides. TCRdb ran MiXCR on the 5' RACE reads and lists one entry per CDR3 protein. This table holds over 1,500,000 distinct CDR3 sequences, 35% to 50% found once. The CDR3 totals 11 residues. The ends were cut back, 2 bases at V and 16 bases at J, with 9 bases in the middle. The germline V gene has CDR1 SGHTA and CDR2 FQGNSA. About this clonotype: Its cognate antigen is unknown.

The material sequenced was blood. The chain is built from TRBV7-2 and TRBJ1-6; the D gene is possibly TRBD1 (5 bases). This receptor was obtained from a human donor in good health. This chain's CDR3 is CASSLIQELHF. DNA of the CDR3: TGTGCCAGCAGCTTAATACAGGAACTCCACTTT.